The 31 T cell receptor beta chains reported below all come from one sample, sequenced in a study of cytomegalovirus exposure and HLA in healthy donors. 60 Vbeta and 13 Jbeta primers were used in PCR. Sequenced by immunoSEQ multiplex PCR; TCRdb stores in-frame clones only, minus some. The sample yields about 130,000 clones, around 80% seen once. The sample taken for sequencing was PBMCs. These receptors were collected from a man aged 35-49 years in good health and CMV-seropositive.

To note about this clone: A read error may produce the germline difference seen at one junction end. The rearrangement joins TRBV5-1 to TRBJ1-1, with 8 nucleotides matching TRBD1. CDR1 is SGHRS, CDR2 YFSETQ, per germline. The CDR3 consists of 16 residues. The CDR3 here is CASSLFGQGTNNEAFF. The CDR3 coding sequence is TGCGCCAGCAGCTTGTTCGGACAGGGAACAAACAATGAAGCTTTCTTT.

The chain carries TRBV7-3 and TRBJ1-1, with D unclear. The germline CDR1 and CDR2 sequences are SGHTA and FQGTGA. The CDR3 runs to 13 residues. Trimming left V 8 bases short and J 4 bases short, with 14 bases between. The CDR3 DNA reads as TGTGCCAGCGGGGAGCAAGGCACCACTGAAGCTTTCTTT. This encodes CASGEQGTTEAFF.

The V gene is TRBV6-8, the J gene TRBJ2-7; 11 bases map to TRBD1. CDR1 and CDR2 (germline): MNHGY, SAAAGT. With 6 bases clipped from V and 7 bases from J, the junction kept 11 bases outside the gene matches. The CDR3 loop spans 15 amino acids. CDR3: CASSLGQGAPREQYF. CDR3 nucleotides: TGTGCCAGCAGCCTAGGACAGGGGGCGCCCCGGGAGCAGTACTTC.

V and J are TRBV30 and TRBJ1-6, with unresolved D. Germline V gene sequence: CDR1 GTSNPN, CDR2 SVGIG (reference sequence). The CDR3 has 16 amino acids. V lost 4 bases and J lost 4, with 17 bases in between. This CDR3 reads CAWNPSRVRYNSPLHF. The CDR3 DNA is TGTGCCTGGAATCCCTCTCGGGTTCGGTATAATTCACCCCTCCACTTT.

This chain connects TRBV2 to TRBJ1-5, with D unclear. The ends were cut back, 6 bases at V and 6 bases at J, with 12 bases in the middle. From germline, CDR1 is SNHLY and CDR2 FYNNEI. The CDR3 length is 13 residues. In nucleotides, the CDR3 is TGTGCCAGCAGCCTCTTGGGAGCTCAGCCCCAGCATTTT. Translated, it gives CASSLLGAQPQHF.

This clone was seen once. This chain uses TRBV6-1 with TRBJ1-2; 7 bases fit TRBD1. Germline CDR1 MNHNS, CDR2 SASEGT. This CDR3 has 12 residues. Losses at the gene ends were 7 bases for V and 4 bases for J; bases not matched to a gene: 3. The DNA of the CDR3 is TGTGCCAGCACCGGACAGGTCTATGGCTACACCTTC. Translated, it gives CASTGQVYGYTF.

This clone came up a few times. This chain links TRBV6-5 with TRBJ2-7, with 7 bases fitting TRBD1. There are 14 residues in the CDR3. From germline, CDR1 is MNHEY and CDR2 SVGAGI. With 4 bases clipped from V and 4 bases from J, the junction kept 7 bases outside the gene matches. In DNA form, the CDR3 reads TGTGCCAGCAGTTCAAGGGGACAGCCTTACGAGCAGTACTTC. Its protein product is CASSSRGQPYEQYF.

This sequence joins TRBV4-1 and TRBJ2-4; D perhaps matches TRBD2 (5 bases). Trimming took off 1 base at V and 9 bases at J, with 22 bases between the two ends. CDR1 is MGHRA, CDR2 YSYEKL, per germline. This CDR3 has 17 residues. The CDR3 nucleotides are TGCGCCAGCAGCCAAGGTCGTCGGGATCCACAAAAAGTCATTCAGTACTTC. Translation gives CASSQGRRDPQKVIQYF.

Points on this clone: Other DNA sequences from this sample encode an identical CDR3 as well. V is TRBV29-1 and J is TRBJ2-5, with a weak D call TRBD1 (6 bases). The DNA matches TRBJ2-7 better at its end, which makes the J call doubtful. CDR1 and CDR2 (germline): SQVTM, ANQGSEA. The CDR3 spans 12 residues. CDR3 protein: CSVAGTSYEQYF. Written as DNA, the CDR3 is TGCAGCGTCGCCGGGACATCCTACGAGCAGTACTTC.

This clone occurred a few times. The chain is built from TRBV11-2 and TRBJ1-2; no clear D gene. The germline CDR1 and CDR2 sequences are SGHAT and FQNNGV. The CDR3 covers 12 residues. The V and J ends lost 0 bases and 4 bases respectively, with 3 bases between them. The CDR3 reads CASSLDSYGYTF. The CDR3 nucleotides read TGTGCCAGCAGCTTAGACAGCTATGGCTACACCTTC.

This chain connects TRBV27 to TRBJ1-5, with 7 bases aligning to TRBD1. The CDR3 runs to 15 residues. From germline, CDR1 is MNHEY and CDR2 SMNVEV (reference sequence). V shed 3 bases and J 3 bases; nucleotides not matched to a gene: 5. CDR3 loop: CASSLNRGNNQPQHF. DNA of the CDR3: TGTGCCAGCAGTTTGAACAGGGGAAACAATCAGCCCCAGCATTTT.

The chain uses TRBV5-1 and TRBJ1-1; D call uncertain. The CDR3 has 14 residues. Germline CDR1 and CDR2: SGHRS and YFSETQ. V dropped 1 base and J dropped 1 base, with 8 bases sitting between them. CDR3: CASSLYPENTEAFF. CDR3 coding DNA: TGCGCCAGCAGCTTGTATCCAGAGAACACTGAAGCTTTCTTT.

The gene calls are TRBV2 and TRBJ1-1; no firm D call. The length of the CDR3 is 14 residues. The V and J ends lost 6 bases and 1 base respectively, with 12 bases between them. Germline V CDR1 and CDR2: SNHLY, FYNNEI. CDR3 sequence (DNA): TGTGCCAGCAGCCCCATACATCCGAACACTGAAGCTTTCTTT. Translating it yields CASSPIHPNTEAFF.

The chain recombines TRBV5-1 with TRBJ1-1; 8 bases agree with TRBD1. This CDR3 spans 15 amino acids. Germline V lookup: CDR1 SGHRS, CDR2 YFSETQ. With 3 bases clipped from V and 7 bases from J, the junction kept 11 bases outside the gene matches. The CDR3: CASSSGQGFSYEAFF. For the CDR3, the DNA is TGCGCCAGCAGCTCTGGACAGGGCTTCAGTTATGAAGCTTTCTTT.

The chain is built from TRBV5-6 and TRBJ1-1; possibly TRBD1 for D (6 bases). The CDR3 has 14 residues. With 1 base removed from V and 3 bases from J, the gap between germline ends came to 10 bases. Germline V gene lookup returns CDR1 SGHDT and CDR2 YYEEEE. CDR3 nucleotide sequence: TGTGCCAGCAGCTTGCCAGGGGCCTACACTGAAGCTTTCTTT. The encoded protein is CASSLPGAYTEAFF.

The V and J genes are TRBV2 and TRBJ2-7, with 7 bases that match TRBD2. V dropped 4 bases and J dropped 6; count of bases not matched to a gene: 9. The CDR3 is made up of 14 amino acids. Germline CDR1 is SNHLY and CDR2 is FYNNEI. The DNA of the CDR3 is TGTGCCAGCAGTGTGAAGGGACTAATCGCCGAGCAGTACTTC. It yields the protein CASSVKGLIAEQYF. Using reference TRBV2 and TRBJ2-7 for the parts outside the CDR3, the full variable domain is EPEVTQTPSHQVTQMGQEVILRCVPISNHLYFYWYRQILGQKVEFLVSFYNNEISEKSEIFDDQFSVERPDGSNFTLKIRSTKLEDSAMYFCASSVKGLIAEQYFGPGTRLTVT.

The chain couples TRBV28 to TRBJ1-6; tentative D call: TRBD1 (6 bases). CDR1 and CDR2 (germline): MDHEN, SYDVKM. CDR3 length equals 15 residues. Trimming removed 8 bases at V and 9 bases at J, with 20 bases between. The CDR3 coding sequence is TGTGCCAGCTTAACCGGGCCAGGGGTAAGTTCACCCCTCCACTTT. Translation: CASLTGPGVSSPLHF.

This chain connects TRBV5-1 to TRBJ2-1, with D possibly being TRBD2 (5 bases). Germline CDR1 SGHRS, CDR2 YFSETQ. V was clipped by 0 bases and J by 7 bases, with 11 bases between them. The CDR3 has 14 residues. CDR3 coding DNA: TGCGCCAGCAGCTTGGCCCGTACTAGGAATGAGCAGTTCTTC. Protein: CASSLARTRNEQFF. Variable domain in full (rest from reference TRBV5-1 and TRBJ2-1): KAGVTQTPRYLIKTRGQQVTLSCSPISGHRSVSWYQQTPGQGLQFLFEYFSETQRNKGNFPGRFSGRQFSNSRSEMNVSTLELGDSALYLCASSLARTRNEQFFGPGTRLTVL.

Of note for this clone: At one of its ends the junction is not consistent with the germline gene, which may arise from a read error. The chain carries TRBV7-9 and TRBJ1-1; D gene unclear. The CDR3 is made up of 12 amino acids. From germline, CDR1 is SEHNR and CDR2 FQNEAQ (reference sequence). CDR3 nucleotides: TGTTCCAGCAGCTTCTTCCGGTCTGAAGCTTTCTTT. Its translation is CSSSFFRSEAFF.

The V call is TRBV18, the J call TRBJ1-1; 7 bases line up with TRBD1. V was pared by 3 bases and J by 1 base, with 11 bases of the junction left unmatched. CDR1 is KGHSH and CDR2 is LQKENI in the germline V gene. The CDR3 covers 17 residues. The CDR3 DNA sequence: TGTGCCAGCTCACCTGTCGAAATAGGGGGCAGGAACACTGAAGCTTTCTTT. Amino acid sequence: CASSPVEIGGRNTEAFF.

The chain recombines TRBV5-4 with TRBJ1-3; tentatively, D is TRBD1 (5 bases). Trimming took 2 bases from V and 8 from J, leaving 17 bases between them. The length of the CDR3 is 15 residues. Germline-derived CDR1 and CDR2 are SGHNT and YYREEE (reference sequence). The CDR3 DNA sequence: TGTGCCAGCAGCTTAGACCCAGGAGGGGCGGACACCATATATTTT. Translating gives CASSLDPGGADTIYF.

V usage is TRBV11-2 and J usage is TRBJ1-2; TRBD1 is a possible D gene (5 bases). The CDR3 totals 13 residues. Germline-derived CDR1 and CDR2 are SGHAT and FQNNGV. Trimming pared 1 base from V and 8 bases from J, leaving 11 bases between. The CDR3 loop reads CASSLGTSGGYTF. The CDR3 nucleotides read TGTGCCAGCAGCTTAGGGACAAGCGGGGGCTACACCTTC.

This clone appeared once. This chain links TRBV7-9 with TRBJ2-2; 8 bases are shared with TRBD2. The CDR3 contains 15 residues. Germline trimming cut 6 bases from V and 1 base from J; bases unmatched to any gene: 4. Germline values: CDR1 SEHNR, CDR2 FQNEAQ (reference sequence). CDR3 DNA: TGTGCCAGCAGGATAGCGGGGTGGAACACCGGGGAGCTGTTTTTT. Its protein product is CASRIAGWNTGELFF. Drawing the rest from reference TRBV7-9 and TRBJ2-2, the complete variable domain is DTGVSQNPRHKITKRGQNVTFRCDPISEHNRLYWYRQTLGQGPEFLTYFQNEAQLEKSRLLSDRFSAERPKGSFSTLEIQRTEQGDSAMYLCASRIAGWNTGELFFGEGSRLTVL.

V gene TRBV7-8 combines with J gene TRBJ2-2; tentative D call: TRBD1 (5 bases). The CDR3 runs 15 residues. Trimming cost V 5 bases and J 2 bases, with 12 bases left between them. CDR1 and CDR2 from the germline V gene are SGHVS and FQNEAQ. The CDR3 region is CASSSDSLNTGELFF. Here the CDR3 DNA reads TGTGCCAGCAGCAGCGACAGTCTAAACACCGGGGAGCTGTTTTTT.

The gene calls are TRBV27 and TRBJ1-2; 9 bases agree with TRBD1. CDR3 length: 13 residues. The V and J ends lost 4 bases and 14 bases, in that order; junction bases with no gene match: 11. Germline CDR1 is MNHEY and CDR2 is SMNVEV (reference sequence). In DNA, the CDR3 is TGTGCCAGCAGTTCATCGGGACAGGGCTTACGTACCTTC. It translates to CASSSSGQGLRTF.

The chain is built from TRBV12-5 and TRBJ2-6; no clear D. The germline gives CDR1 LGHNT, CDR2 FRNRAP. V shed 5 bases and J shed 4 bases, with 9 bases lying between them. This CDR3 comprises 14 residues. In nucleotides, the CDR3 is TGTGCTAGTGGTGCGCCGCTCGGGGCCAACGTCCTGACTTTC. It specifies CASGAPLGANVLTF.

This sequence joins TRBV29-1 and TRBJ1-3; possible D gene TRBD1, 5 bases. The CDR3 is 15 residues long. Germline CDR1 reads SQVTM; CDR2 reads ANQGSEA. The CDR3 spells CREPPCRVTGNTIYF. The CDR3 DNA follows: TGCAGGGAACCCCCGTGCAGGGTAACTGGAAACACCATATATTTT.

The chain couples TRBV7-3 to TRBJ1-1; D is perhaps TRBD1 (5 bases). V lost 1 base and J lost 8, with 20 bases in between. The CDR3 spans 16 residues. Germline-derived CDR1 and CDR2 are SGHTA and FQGTGA. The CDR3 region has the DNA TGTGCCAGCAGCTTAAACCGGCCTCAGGGATCCAGAGAAGCTTTCTTT. Encoded protein: CASSLNRPQGSREAFF.

This clone was counted once. The chain recombines TRBV7-9 with TRBJ2-5; TRBD2 matches 9 bases. V was clipped by 5 bases and J by 13 bases; unmatched bases: 8. This CDR3 spans 12 amino acids. Germline CDR1 and CDR2: SEHNR and FQNEAQ (reference sequence). The CDR3 region has the DNA TGTGCCAGCAGCCCCGAGGGACTAGCTCGGTACTTC. Protein product: CASSPEGLARYF.

In this sample, this clone turned up a few times. The CDR3 is CASSPDLGTVDEAFF. Written as DNA, the CDR3 is TGTGCCAGCTCCCCGGACCTTGGGACAGTAGATGAAGCTTTCTTT. The V and J genes are TRBV18 and TRBJ1-1, with 7 bases that match TRBD1. Germline V CDR1 and CDR2: KGHSH, LQKENI. The CDR3 extends over 15 amino acids. V lost 6 bases, J lost 7 bases, and 14 bases stayed unmatched.

The V gene is TRBV11-2, the J gene TRBJ2-1, with TRBD2 matching over 11 bases. The length of the CDR3 is 15 residues. Per germline, CDR1 SGHAT and CDR2 FQNNGV. The V gene end was trimmed by 5 bases and the J gene end by 7 bases; junction bases not matched to a gene: 7. This CDR3 reads CASSQQLAGVNEQFF. DNA of the CDR3: TGTGCCAGCAGCCAACAACTAGCGGGAGTAAATGAGCAGTTCTTC.